Following are 8 T cell receptor beta chains from one sample sequenced in a study of CD4 T cells in relation to SARS-CoV-2 and coronaviruses (dated by TCRdb to about 2021). Antigen specificity for these receptors is unknown. Library method: the immunoSEQ multiplex PCR assay. TCRdb limited this immuneACCESS table to in-frame rearrangements with V and J called. A share of clones is missing; checked studies link under half to unresolved V genes, and the rest is unexplained. The sample table records tens of thousands of clones; around 72% of these occur just once. Together, the top ten hold roughly an eighth of the sample. CD4+ T cells from unexposed donors were collected before the COVID-19 pandemic (2011-2018). Following 10 days of culture, the EasySep CD4+ T cell isolation kit was used to isolate CD4+ T cells. The specimen sequenced was CD4+ T cells from PBMCs, cultured in vitro. These receptors were collected from a human donor in good health.

The chain recombines TRBV7-3 with TRBJ2-7; no definite D call. Per the germline V gene, CDR1 is SGHTA and CDR2 is FQGTGA. Trimming removed 3 bases from V and 4 bases from J, with 10 bases in between. This CDR3 comprises 13 residues. The CDR3 loop reads CASSFSPTYEQYF. The CDR3, as DNA: TGTGCCAGCAGCTTCTCCCCCACTTACGAGCAGTACTTC.

Details on this clone: An end of the junction does not agree with germline; a read error may underlie this. The V and J genes are TRBV7-7 and TRBJ2-1; 14 nucleotides match TRBD2. Germline CDR1 is SSHAT and CDR2 is FNYEAQ (reference sequence). The CDR3 is made up of 17 amino acids. This CDR3 is CASSPQVGLAGESEQFF. Written as DNA, the CDR3 is TGTGCTAGCAGCCCCCAGGTGGGACTAGCGGGAGAAAGTGAGCAGTTCTTC.

The chain employs TRBV12-3 or TRBV12-4 and TRBJ1-2; weak D call: TRBD1 (5 bases). V lost 5 bases and J 7 bases, leaving 14 bases between the germline ends. There are 13 residues in the CDR3. The CDR3 sequence: CASSPERGRGYTF. In nucleotides, the CDR3 is TGTGCCAGCAGTCCCGAGAGGGGACGTGGCTACACCTTC.

A single count supports this clone. The chain uses TRBV6-5 and TRBJ1-2, with unresolved D. The CDR3 contains 13 residues. With 7 bases removed from V and 5 bases from J, the gap between germline ends came to 14 bases. The germline V gene has CDR1 MNHEY and CDR2 SVGAGI. The CDR3: CASTPGKLYGYTF. For the CDR3, the DNA is TGTGCCAGCACCCCCGGCAAGCTATATGGCTACACCTTC.

The chain employs TRBV6-1 and TRBJ1-4, with a tentative D call TRBD1 (5 bases). V gave up 3 bases and J gave up 4 bases, with 9 bases separating them. This CDR3 spans 14 amino acids. Per the germline V gene, CDR1 is MNHNS and CDR2 is SASEGT. The DNA for the CDR3 is TGTGCCAGCAGTGATTCTGGGGGTAATGAAAAACTGTTTTTT. Translating gives CASSDSGGNEKLFF.

This chain joins TRBV20-1 and TRBJ1-1, with D unresolved. The CDR3 covers 10 residues. CDR1 and CDR2 (germline): DFQATT, SNEGSKA (reference sequence). V was pared by 0 bases and J by 8 bases, with 4 bases between. The CDR3 loop is CSAREEEAFF. The CDR3 nucleotides are TGCAGTGCTAGAGAGGAGGAAGCTTTCTTT.

The chain uses TRBV3-1 (or the pseudogene TRBV3-2) and TRBJ1-2; D gene uncertain. Trimming took 0 bases from V and 8 from J, leaving 16 bases between them. Germline CDR1 reads LGHDT; CDR2 reads YNNKEL (reference sequence). The CDR3 runs to 15 residues. The CDR3 coding sequence is TGTGCCAGCAGCCAAGATCTGGCAGAAGCCCGAGGCTACACCTTC. Its translation is CASSQDLAEARGYTF.

This clone was seen a few times. This chain joins TRBV4-1 and TRBJ1-1; a weak D match, TRBD1 (5 bases). The CDR3 has 17 amino acids. The V and J ends lost 1 base and 0 bases respectively, with 15 bases between them. Per the germline V gene, CDR1 is MGHRA and CDR2 is YSYEKL. CDR3 sequence reads: CASSQGVLGVMNTEAFF. The CDR3 nucleotides read TGCGCCAGCAGCCAAGGGGTCCTAGGGGTCATGAACACTGAAGCTTTCTTT.